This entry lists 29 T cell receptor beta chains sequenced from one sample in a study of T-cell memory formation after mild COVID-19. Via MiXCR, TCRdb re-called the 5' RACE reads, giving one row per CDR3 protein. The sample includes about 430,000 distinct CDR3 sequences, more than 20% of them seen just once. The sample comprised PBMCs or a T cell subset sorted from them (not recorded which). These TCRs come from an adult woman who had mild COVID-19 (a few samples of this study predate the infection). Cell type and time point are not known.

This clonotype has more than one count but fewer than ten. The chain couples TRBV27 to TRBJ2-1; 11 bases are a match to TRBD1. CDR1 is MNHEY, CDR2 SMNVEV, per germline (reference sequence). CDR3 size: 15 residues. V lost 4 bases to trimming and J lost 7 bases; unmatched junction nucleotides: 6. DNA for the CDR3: TGTGCCAGCAGTTCCTTCCGGGACAGGGGGAATGAGCAGTTCTTC. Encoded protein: CASSSFRDRGNEQFF.

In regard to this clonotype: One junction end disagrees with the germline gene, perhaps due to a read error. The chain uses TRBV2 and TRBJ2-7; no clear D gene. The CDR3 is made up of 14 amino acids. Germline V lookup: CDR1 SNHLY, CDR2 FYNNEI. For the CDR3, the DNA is TGTGCCAGCAGTGAGCTAAGTTTCCAATTCCCAGAAGACTTC. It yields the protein CASSELSFQFPEDF.

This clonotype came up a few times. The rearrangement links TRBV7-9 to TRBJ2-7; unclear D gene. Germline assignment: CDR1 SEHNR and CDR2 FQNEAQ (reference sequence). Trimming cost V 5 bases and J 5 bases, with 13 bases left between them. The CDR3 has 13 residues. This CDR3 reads CASSGERAHEQYF. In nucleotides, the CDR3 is TGTGCCAGCAGCGGAGAAAGGGCCCACGAGCAGTACTTC. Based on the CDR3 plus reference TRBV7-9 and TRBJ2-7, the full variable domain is DTGVSQNPRHKITKRGQNVTFRCDPISEHNRLYWYRQTLGQGPEFLTYFQNEAQLEKSRLLSDRFSAERPKGSFSTLEIQRTEQGDSAMYLCASSGERAHEQYFGPGTRLTVT.

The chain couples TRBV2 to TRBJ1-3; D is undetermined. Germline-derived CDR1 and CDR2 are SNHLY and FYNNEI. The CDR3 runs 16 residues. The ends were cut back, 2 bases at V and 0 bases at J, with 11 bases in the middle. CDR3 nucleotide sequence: TGTGCCAGCAGTGAAAAGAACAGTTTCTCTGGAAACACCATATATTTT. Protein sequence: CASSEKNSFSGNTIYF.

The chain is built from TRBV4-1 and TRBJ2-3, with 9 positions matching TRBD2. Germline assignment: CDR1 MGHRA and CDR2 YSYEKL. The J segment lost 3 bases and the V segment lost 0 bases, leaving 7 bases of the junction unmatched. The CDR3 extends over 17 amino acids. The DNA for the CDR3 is TGCGCCAGCAGCCAAGATAGTGCGGGAGGGCCGACAGATACGCAGTATTTT. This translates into CASSQDSAGGPTDTQYF.

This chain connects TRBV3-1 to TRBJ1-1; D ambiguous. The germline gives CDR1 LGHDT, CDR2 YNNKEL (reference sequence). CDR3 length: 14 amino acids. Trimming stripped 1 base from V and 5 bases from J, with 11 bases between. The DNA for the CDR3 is TGTGCCAGCAGCCAAGGTCCCGGGAGGACTGAAGCTTTCTTT. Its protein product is CASSQGPGRTEAFF.

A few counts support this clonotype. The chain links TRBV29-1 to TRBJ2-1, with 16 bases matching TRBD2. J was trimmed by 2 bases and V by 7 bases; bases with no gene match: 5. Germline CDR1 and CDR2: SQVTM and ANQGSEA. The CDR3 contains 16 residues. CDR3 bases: TGCAGCGGAGGGACTAGCGGGGGGGAGACCTACAATGAGCAGTTCTTC. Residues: CSGGTSGGETYNEQFF.

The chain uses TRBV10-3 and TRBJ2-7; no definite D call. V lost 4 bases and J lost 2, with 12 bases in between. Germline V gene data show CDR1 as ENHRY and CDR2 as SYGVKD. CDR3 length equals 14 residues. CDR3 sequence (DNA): TGTGCCATCAGTGTAAGCGACACCACCTACGAGCAGTACTTC. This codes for CAISVSDTTYEQYF.

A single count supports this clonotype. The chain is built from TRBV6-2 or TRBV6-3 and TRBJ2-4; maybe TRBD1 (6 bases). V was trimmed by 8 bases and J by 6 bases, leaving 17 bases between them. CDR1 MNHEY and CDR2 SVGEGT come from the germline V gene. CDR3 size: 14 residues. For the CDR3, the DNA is TGTGCCAGCTCTGGGACACAGGAGATAAACATTCAGTACTTC. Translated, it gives CASSGTQEINIQYF.

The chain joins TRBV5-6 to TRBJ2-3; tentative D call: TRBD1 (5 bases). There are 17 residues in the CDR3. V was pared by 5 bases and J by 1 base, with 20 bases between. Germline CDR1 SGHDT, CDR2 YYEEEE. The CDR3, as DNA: TGTGCCAGCAGTTTAAAACCAGCCCAGGGCGGCACAGATACGCAGTATTTT. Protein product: CASSLKPAQGGTDTQYF.

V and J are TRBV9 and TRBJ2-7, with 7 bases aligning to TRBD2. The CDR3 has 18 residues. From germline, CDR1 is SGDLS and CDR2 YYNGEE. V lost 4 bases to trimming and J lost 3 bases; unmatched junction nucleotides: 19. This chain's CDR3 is CASSPATSRAGTLYEQYF. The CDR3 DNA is TGTGCCAGCAGCCCGGCCACGAGTAGAGCGGGGACCCTCTACGAGCAGTACTTC.

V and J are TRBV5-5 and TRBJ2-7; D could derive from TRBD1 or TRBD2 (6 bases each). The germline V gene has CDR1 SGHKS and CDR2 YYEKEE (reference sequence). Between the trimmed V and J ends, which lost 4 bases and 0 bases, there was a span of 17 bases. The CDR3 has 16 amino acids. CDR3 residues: CASSPGATVSSYEQYF. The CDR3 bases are TGTGCCAGCAGCCCGGGGGCGACGGTCAGCTCCTACGAGCAGTACTTC.

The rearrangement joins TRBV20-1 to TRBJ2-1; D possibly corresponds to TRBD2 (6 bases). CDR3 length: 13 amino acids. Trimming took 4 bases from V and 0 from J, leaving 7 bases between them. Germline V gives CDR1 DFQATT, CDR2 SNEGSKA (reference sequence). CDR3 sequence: CSATGSSYNEQFF. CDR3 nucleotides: TGCAGTGCTACCGGGAGCTCCTACAATGAGCAGTTCTTC.

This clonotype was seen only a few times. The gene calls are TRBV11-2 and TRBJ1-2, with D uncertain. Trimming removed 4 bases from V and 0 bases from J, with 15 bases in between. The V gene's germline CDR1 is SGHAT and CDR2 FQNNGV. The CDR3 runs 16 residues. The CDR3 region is CASSSDSRITNYGYTF. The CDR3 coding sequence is TGTGCCAGCAGCTCCGATAGCCGGATAACTAACTATGGCTACACCTTC. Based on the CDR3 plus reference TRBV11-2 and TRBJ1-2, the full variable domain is EAGVAQSPRYKIIEKRQSVAFWCNPISGHATLYWYQQILGQGPKLLIQFQNNGVVDDSQLPKDRFSAERLKGVDSTLKIQPAKLEDSAVYLCASSSDSRITNYGYTFGSGTRLTVV.

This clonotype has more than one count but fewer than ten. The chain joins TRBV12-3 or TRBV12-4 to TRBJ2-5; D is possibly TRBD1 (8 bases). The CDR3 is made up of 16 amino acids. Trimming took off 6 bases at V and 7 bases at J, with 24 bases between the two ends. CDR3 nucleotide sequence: TGTGCCAGCAGCCATGGACAGGGAGGGGGATCGGGGACCCAGTACTTC. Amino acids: CASSHGQGGGSGTQYF.

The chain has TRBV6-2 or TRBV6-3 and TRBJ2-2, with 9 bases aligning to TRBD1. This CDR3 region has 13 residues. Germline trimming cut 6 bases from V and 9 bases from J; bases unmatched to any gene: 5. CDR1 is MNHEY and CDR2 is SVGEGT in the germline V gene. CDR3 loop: CASRVQGARELFF. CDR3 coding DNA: TGTGCCAGCAGGGTACAGGGGGCCCGGGAGCTGTTTTTT.

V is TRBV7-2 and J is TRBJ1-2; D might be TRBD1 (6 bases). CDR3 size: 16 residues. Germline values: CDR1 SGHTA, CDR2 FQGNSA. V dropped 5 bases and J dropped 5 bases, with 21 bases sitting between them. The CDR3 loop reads CASSLTGTNSRYGYTF. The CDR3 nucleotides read TGTGCCAGCAGCCTTACCGGGACAAACTCCCGATATGGCTACACCTTC.

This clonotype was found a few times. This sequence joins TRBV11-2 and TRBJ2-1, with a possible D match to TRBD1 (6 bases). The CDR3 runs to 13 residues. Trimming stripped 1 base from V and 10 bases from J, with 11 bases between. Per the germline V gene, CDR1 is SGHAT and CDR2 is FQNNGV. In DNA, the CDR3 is TGTGCCAGCAGCTTAGGGGACATCTGGGAGCAGTTCTTC. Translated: CASSLGDIWEQFF. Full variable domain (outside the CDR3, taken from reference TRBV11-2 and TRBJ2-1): EAGVAQSPRYKIIEKRQSVAFWCNPISGHATLYWYQQILGQGPKLLIQFQNNGVVDDSQLPKDRFSAERLKGVDSTLKIQPAKLEDSAVYLCASSLGDIWEQFFGPGTRLTVL.

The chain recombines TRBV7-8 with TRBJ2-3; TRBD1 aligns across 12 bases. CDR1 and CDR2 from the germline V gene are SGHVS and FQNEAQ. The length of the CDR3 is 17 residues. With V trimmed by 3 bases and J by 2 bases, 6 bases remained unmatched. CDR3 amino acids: CASSFFMGQGATDTQYF. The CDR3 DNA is TGTGCCAGCAGCTTCTTCATGGGACAGGGGGCCACAGATACGCAGTATTTT.

The CDR3 nucleotides read TGCAGTGCTAGAATTAGCGGGAGGGCCCTAGATACGCAGTATTTT. Its translation is CSARISGRALDTQYF. The V call is TRBV20-1, the J call TRBJ2-3; 11 bases agree with TRBD2. Germline CDR1 is DFQATT and CDR2 is SNEGSKA (reference sequence). The CDR3 contains 15 residues. Germline trimming cut 2 bases from V and 5 bases from J; bases unmatched to any gene: 6.

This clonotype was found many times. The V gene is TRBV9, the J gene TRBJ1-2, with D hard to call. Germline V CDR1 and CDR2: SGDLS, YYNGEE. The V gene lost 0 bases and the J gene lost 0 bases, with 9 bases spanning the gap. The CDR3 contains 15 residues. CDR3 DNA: TGTGCCAGCAGCGTAGGGGTCGGCTCTAACTATGGCTACACCTTC. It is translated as CASSVGVGSNYGYTF. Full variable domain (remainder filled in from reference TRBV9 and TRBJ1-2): DSGVTQTPKHLITATGQRVTLRCSPRSGDLSVYWYQQSLDQGLQFLIQYYNGEERAKGNILERFSAQQFPDLHSELNLSSLELGDSALYFCASSVGVGSNYGYTFGSGTRLTVV.

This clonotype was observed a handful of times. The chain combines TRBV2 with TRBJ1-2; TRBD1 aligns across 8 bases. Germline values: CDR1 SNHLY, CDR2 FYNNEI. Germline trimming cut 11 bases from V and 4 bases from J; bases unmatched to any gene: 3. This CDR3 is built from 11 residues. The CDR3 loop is CAGTGGYGYTF. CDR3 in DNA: TGTGCCGGAACAGGGGGCTATGGCTACACCTTC.

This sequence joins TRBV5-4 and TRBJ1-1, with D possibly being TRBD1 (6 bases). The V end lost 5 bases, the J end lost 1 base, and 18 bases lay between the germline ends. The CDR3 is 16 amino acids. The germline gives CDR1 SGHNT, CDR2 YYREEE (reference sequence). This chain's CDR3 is CASRWRVGQRNTEAFF. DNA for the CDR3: TGTGCCAGCAGGTGGAGGGTCGGACAGAGGAACACTGAAGCTTTCTTT.

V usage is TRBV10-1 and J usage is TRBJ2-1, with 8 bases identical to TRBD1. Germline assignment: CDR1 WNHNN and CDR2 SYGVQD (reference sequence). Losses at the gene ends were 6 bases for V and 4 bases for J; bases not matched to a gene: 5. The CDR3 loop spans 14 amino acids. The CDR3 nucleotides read TGCGCCAGCAGCAGGGGGCAGGAGTACAATGAGCAGTTCTTC. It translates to CASSRGQEYNEQFF.

The CDR3 DNA reads as TGTGCCTGGAGTCCGACAAGACTAGCCGAAGAGCAGTTCTTC. Its protein is CAWSPTRLAEEQFF. The V gene is TRBV30, the J gene TRBJ2-1, with 7 bases fitting TRBD2. The V segment lost 2 bases and the J segment 10 bases; nucleotides outside the gene matches: 11. CDR3 length equals 14 residues. Germline loops: CDR1 GTSNPN, CDR2 SVGIG (reference sequence).

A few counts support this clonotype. For the CDR3, the DNA is TGTGCCAGTAGCCGACAGGGGGCGATTCTGACTAATGAAAAACTGTTTTTT. Encoded protein: CASSRQGAILTNEKLFF. The chain employs TRBV19 and TRBJ1-4, with TRBD1 matching over 10 bases. The V segment lost 6 bases and the J segment 2 bases; nucleotides outside the gene matches: 9. Germline CDR1 reads LNHDA; CDR2 reads SQIVND (reference sequence). This CDR3 comprises 17 residues.

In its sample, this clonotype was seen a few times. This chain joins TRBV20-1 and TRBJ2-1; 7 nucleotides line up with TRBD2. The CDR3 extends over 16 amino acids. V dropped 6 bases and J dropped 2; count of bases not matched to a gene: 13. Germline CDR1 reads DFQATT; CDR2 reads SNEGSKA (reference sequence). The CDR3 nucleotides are TGCAGTGCCAGGTCCGTGGGCGGGAGCACCTACAATGAGCAGTTCTTC. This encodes CSARSVGGSTYNEQFF.

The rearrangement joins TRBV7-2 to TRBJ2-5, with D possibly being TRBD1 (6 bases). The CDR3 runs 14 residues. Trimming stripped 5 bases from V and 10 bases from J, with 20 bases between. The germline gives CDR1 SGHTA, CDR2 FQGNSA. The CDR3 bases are TGTGCCAGCAGCCCCCAGGAAGGGGGAATGGTCCAGTACTTC. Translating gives CASSPQEGGMVQYF.

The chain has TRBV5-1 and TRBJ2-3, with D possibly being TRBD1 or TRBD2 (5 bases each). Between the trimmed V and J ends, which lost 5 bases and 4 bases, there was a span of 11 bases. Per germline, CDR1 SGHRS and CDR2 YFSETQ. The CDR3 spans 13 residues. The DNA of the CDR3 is TGCGCCAGCAGTGAGGGGAGTCCAGATACGCAGTATTTT. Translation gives CASSEGSPDTQYF.